This TCR beta chain was recorded in a study of T-cell reconstitution after alpha-beta-depleted transplantation in children (dated by TCRdb to about 2016). General notes on the study: Using TCR repertoire profiling, the study quantitatively followed how T-cell immune reconstitution unfolded in children after TCRalphabeta/CD19-depleted allogeneic hematopoietic cell transplantation. The study at large found these results: The apparently early recovery of alphabetaT-cell counts about two months after transplant reportedly depended on only several hundred rapidly expanded clones that came from non-depleted graft cells. Over subsequent months, a decline in hyperexpanded clone frequencies was noted, and after one year, T-cell counts and TCRbeta diversity were mostly ascribed to newly produced T cells. The high TCRbeta diversity at day 60 in some patients was ascribed to recipient T cells and intrathymic progenitors that had survived conditioning.

The method was PCR. TCRdb shows the sequencer as Illumina HiSeq 2500. TCR libraries were prepared with molecular barcoding, using unique molecular identifiers to normalize TCRbeta repertoire quantification. TCRdb reprocessing: public reads trimmed at Q25 with fastp, clones called with MiXCR, in-frame beta chains kept. When rows share a CDR3 protein, they turn into one entry using the most common DNA and genes. Within this sample are about 980,000 distinct CDR3 sequences, with roughly 29% of them counted one time only. Of the sample, roughly 31% falls within the top ten clones. Between the V and J ends, shortened by 0 bases and 0 bases respectively, the junction contains 15 bases. The germline V gene provides CDR1 MGHRA and CDR2 YSYEKL. Measured from the cysteine to the phenylalanine, the CDR3 is 18 residues long. Just CDR3 DNA is preserved here, 54 bases in frame from base 1. The treatment or condition label, read with the paper, signifies: allogeneic hematopoietic cell transplantation with graft depleted of TCRalphabeta T cells and CD19 B cells. Transplant recipients were children who received TCRalphabeta/CD19-depleted allogeneic hematopoietic cell grafts.

On this clonotype: Its antigen specificity is not known. The record has no base qualities; no much larger clone is one base away.

Sequenced material: PBMCs, mostly from graft donor cells, taken 360 days after TCRalphabeta/CD19-depleted stem cell transplant. The sequence was obtained from a boy younger than two who had a stem cell transplant for SCID, so the T cells may come from the graft donor. The sequence joins TRBV4-1 to TRBJ1-3; no confident D gene assignment can be made. CDR3 loop: CASSQDVTYVHSGNTIYF. The DNA sequence reads TGCGCCAGCAGCCAAGATGTGACCTACGTACACTCTGGAAACACCATATATTTT.